The 9 T cell receptor beta chains below come from one sample, sequenced in a study of OX40 agonist ivuxolimab in advanced cancers. Libraries were prepared by immunoSEQ multiplex PCR; TCRdb keeps only in-frame clonotypes and omits some of them. The sample contains some 65,000 clones, 77% of which appear only once. The sample here was CD4+ or CD8+ T cells sorted from blood, taken in a trial of the OX40 agonist ivuxolimab. Every receptor here comes from an adult with an advanced solid tumor such as melanoma, head and neck, liver or kidney cancer.

This chain uses TRBV5-5 with TRBJ1-6, with D possibly matching TRBD1 (5 bases). The CDR3 contains 18 residues. Looked up from germline, CDR1 is SGHKS and CDR2 is YYEKEE (reference sequence). V lost 0 bases to trimming and J lost 6 bases, with 19 bases between them. CDR3 in DNA: TGTGCCAGCAGCTTGGGGCAGGGCCAGGAGAGGGGTAATTCACCCCTCCACTTT. This sequence encodes CASSLGQGQERGNSPLHF.

The gene calls are TRBV5-1 and TRBJ2-5; possibly TRBD1 for D (6 bases). V was trimmed by 5 bases and J by 2 bases, leaving 10 bases between them. CDR3 length: 13 amino acids. Per germline, CDR1 SGHRS and CDR2 YFSETQ. The CDR3 nucleotides read TGCGCCAGCAGACGGGACACTCAAGAGACCCAGTACTTC. Translating gives CASRRDTQETQYF.

The V gene is TRBV18, the J gene TRBJ2-1; 7 nucleotides line up with TRBD1. Germline-derived CDR1 and CDR2 are KGHSH and LQKENI. The J segment lost 7 bases and the V segment lost 2 bases, leaving 8 bases of the junction unmatched. There are 15 residues in the CDR3. The CDR3 loop is CASSPRSTGENEQFF. The DNA for the CDR3 is TGTGCCAGCTCACCAAGGTCAACAGGGGAGAATGAGCAGTTCTTC. Together with reference TRBV18 and TRBJ2-1, the CDR3 gives the full variable domain: NAGVMQNPRHLVRRRGQEARLRCSPMKGHSHVYWYRQLPEEGLKFMVYLQKENIIDESGMPKERFSAEFPKEGPSILRIQQVVRGDSAAYFCASSPRSTGENEQFFGPGTRLTVL.

In this sample, this clone is medium-sized (0.01 to 0.1%). The chain uses TRBV5-1 and TRBJ1-2, with D tentatively TRBD1 (6 bases). V shed 1 base and J shed 2 bases, with 9 bases lying between them. The germline gives CDR1 SGHRS, CDR2 YFSETQ. The CDR3 sequence is 14 residues long. The CDR3 DNA reads as TGCGCCAGCAGCTTGTTTACAGGGAACTATGGCTACACCTTC. Its protein product is CASSLFTGNYGYTF.

The CDR3 DNA sequence: TGTGCCAGCGGGTGGGGCGGAGAGACCCAGTACTTC. It translates to CASGWGGETQYF. V gene TRBV2 combines with J gene TRBJ2-5; tentative D call: TRBD1 (5 bases). The ends were cut back, 8 bases at V and 4 bases at J, with 11 bases in the middle. The CDR3 has 12 residues. Germline CDR1 is SNHLY and CDR2 is FYNNEI. The whole variable domain, filled in from reference TRBV2 and TRBJ2-5, reads EPEVTQTPSHQVTQMGQEVILRCVPISNHLYFYWYRQILGQKVEFLVSFYNNEISEKSEIFDDQFSVERPDGSNFTLKIRSTKLEDSAMYFCASGWGGETQYFGPGTRLLVL.

The chain has TRBV2 and TRBJ2-7; 10 bases map to TRBD1. Germline trimming cut 6 bases from V and 3 bases from J; bases unmatched to any gene: 5. CDR1 SNHLY and CDR2 FYNNEI come from the germline V gene. The CDR3 extends over 14 amino acids. Here the CDR3 reads CASRGQGIGYEQYF. Written as DNA, the CDR3 is TGTGCCAGCAGGGGACAGGGGATCGGCTACGAGCAGTACTTC.

The genes are TRBV7-9 and TRBJ1-4; D is possibly TRBD1 (6 bases). This CDR3 is 14 amino acids long. CDR1 and CDR2 from the germline V gene are SEHNR and FQNEAQ (reference sequence). Between the trimmed V and J ends, which lost 5 bases and 6 bases, there was a span of 13 bases. CDR3 sequence: CASSPPGDDEKLFF. In DNA, the CDR3 is TGTGCCAGCAGCCCTCCAGGGGACGATGAAAAACTGTTTTTT.

The CDR3 nucleotides are TGTGCCAGTAGGGACAGGTACAGCTCTGGGGCCAACGTCCTGACTTTC. Translated: CASRDRYSSGANVLTF. The gene calls are TRBV19 and TRBJ2-6; 7 bases are a match to TRBD1. The trim removed 6 bases at V and 0 bases at J, leaving 5 bases unmatched. The CDR3 is 16 residues long. CDR1 is LNHDA, CDR2 SQIVND, per germline (reference sequence).

This chain joins TRBV6-1 and TRBJ1-2; 10 bases are a match to TRBD1. Germline trimming cut 2 bases from V and 2 bases from J; bases unmatched to any gene: 2. Germline V gene lookup returns CDR1 MNHNS and CDR2 SASEGT. The CDR3 totals 15 residues. CDR3 sequence: CASSERQGANYGYTF. CDR3 DNA: TGTGCCAGCAGTGAACGACAGGGGGCGAACTATGGCTACACCTTC.